The 7 T cell receptor beta chains in this list originate from one sample, sequenced in a study of radiation and T cells in renal cell carcinoma. Sequencing used immunoSEQ multiplex PCR; TCRdb keeps in-frame clones, though not all of them. This table has some 4,000 clones, around 62% appearing once. Treatment meaning: 15 Gy SBRT to primary tumor, nephrectomy 4 weeks later. Sequenced here: tumor tissue, sampled from a patient whose treatment included radiotherapy and nephrectomy. Every receptor here comes from a woman aged 55-70 years with renal cell carcinoma.

The chain joins TRBV6-6 to TRBJ1-1, with unresolved D. Trimming cost V 0 bases and J 1 base, with 6 bases left between them. The CDR3 length is 14 residues. The germline CDR1 and CDR2 sequences are MNHNY and SVGAGI (reference sequence). Here the CDR3 DNA reads TGTGCCAGCAGTTACTCGAGCAAGAACACTGAAGCTTTCTTT. Its translation: CASSYSSKNTEAFF.

The chain joins TRBV6-1 to TRBJ2-7, with TRBD2 identical over 11 bases. The trim removed 2 bases at V and 4 bases at J, leaving 7 bases unmatched. There are 16 residues in the CDR3. Germline CDR1 MNHNS, CDR2 SASEGT. The CDR3 coding sequence is TGTGCCAGCAGTGAACATAGCGGGGGGGTCGGATACGAGCAGTACTTC. Encoded protein: CASSEHSGGVGYEQYF.

This clone has more than one count but fewer than ten. J is TRBJ1-2 and V is TRBV5-1; 7 nucleotides match TRBD1. CDR1 and CDR2 (germline): SGHRS, YFSETQ. V was pared by 0 bases and J by 8 bases, with 10 bases of the junction left unmatched. The CDR3 covers 15 residues. Here the CDR3 reads CASSLGDSRPGGYTF. The CDR3 nucleotides are TGCGCCAGCAGCTTGGGGGACAGCCGCCCAGGCGGCTACACCTTC.

The gene calls are TRBV10-2 and TRBJ2-7; 13 bases align to TRBD2. CDR1 and CDR2 from the germline V gene are WSHSY and SAAADI. The CDR3 is 14 amino acids. Trimming took 6 bases from V and 6 from J; bases not matched to a gene: 5. The CDR3 is CASSPGLAGSEQYF. Written as DNA, the CDR3 is TGCGCCAGCAGCCCGGGACTAGCGGGATCCGAGCAGTACTTC.

The table lists this clone with a few counts. The rearrangement links TRBV14 to TRBJ1-2; D might be TRBD1 (5 bases). Germline assignment: CDR1 SGHDN and CDR2 FVKESK. The V gene lost 0 bases and the J gene lost 7 bases, with 24 bases spanning the gap. This CDR3 comprises 18 residues. The CDR3 DNA is TGTGCCAGCAGCCAAGATATAAGGGGACGGTCCGGCTCCCGTGGCTACACCTTC. Its protein product is CASSQDIRGRSGSRGYTF. Full variable domain (outside the CDR3, taken from reference TRBV14 and TRBJ1-2): EAGVTQFPSHSVIEKGQTVTLRCDPISGHDNLYWYRRVMGKEIKFLLHFVKESKQDESGMPNNRFLAERTGGTYSTLKVQPAELEDSGVYFCASSQDIRGRSGSRGYTFGSGTRLTVV.

The chain uses TRBV30 and TRBJ1-4; 7 bases line up with TRBD1. The CDR3 is made up of 15 amino acids. V dropped 1 base and J dropped 8; count of bases not matched to a gene: 10. Germline loops: CDR1 GTSNPN, CDR2 SVGIG (reference sequence). The CDR3 sequence is CAWSDGPGGEEKLFF. CDR3 nucleotide sequence: TGTGCCTGGAGTGACGGGCCAGGGGGAGAAGAAAAACTGTTTTTT.

The gene calls are TRBV4-1 and TRBJ2-6; 9 bases are a match to TRBD1. The CDR3 contains 16 residues. V gave up 8 bases and J gave up 0 bases; unmatched junction bases: 5. The germline gives CDR1 MGHRA, CDR2 YSYEKL. This CDR3 is CASRQGVASGANVLTF. In DNA, the CDR3 is TGCGCCAGCCGACAGGGGGTCGCCTCTGGGGCCAACGTCCTGACTTTC.